These 22 T cell receptor beta chains were sequenced from one sample in a study of CD8+ T cells in alopecia areata. Extracted RNA was reverse transcribed into cDNA, the sequencing template. This table comes from immunoSEQ multiplex PCR, and its TCRdb copy is limited to in-frame clones, with some not included. The sample records more than 100,000 clones, 50% to 60% being singletons. The source material was CD4+ T cells sorted from blood, sampled at week 0. Receptors were obtained from a human donor with alopecia areata.

The genes are TRBV10-3 and TRBJ2-7; 7 nucleotides line up with TRBD1. CDR1 and CDR2 (germline): ENHRY, SYGVKD. This CDR3 is built from 15 residues. J lost 2 bases, V lost 2 bases, and 6 bases had no gene match. The CDR3 loop is CAISEKAGGTYEQYF. In DNA, the CDR3 is TGTGCCATCAGTGAGAAGGCAGGGGGTACCTACGAGCAGTACTTC.

The chain combines TRBV5-1 with TRBJ2-7, with 10 bases that match TRBD1. This CDR3 comprises 14 residues. The germline gives CDR1 SGHRS, CDR2 YFSETQ. V was clipped by 4 bases and J by 6 bases; unmatched bases: 7. The CDR3 DNA reads as TGCGCCAGCAGCCCAAGACAGGGGGCGGGCGAGCAGTACTTC. As protein: CASSPRQGAGEQYF.

The V and J genes are TRBV4-1 and TRBJ2-7; possibly TRBD1 for D (7 bases). This CDR3 is 14 amino acids long. V lost 4 bases and J 1 base, leaving 11 bases between the germline ends. Germline CDR1 and CDR2: MGHRA and YSYEKL. This CDR3 is CASSRGTASYEQYF. The CDR3 region has the DNA TGCGCCAGCAGCCGCGGGACAGCTTCCTACGAGCAGTACTTC.

This clone was recorded a few times. The genes are TRBV10-3 and TRBJ2-2; 10 nucleotides agree with TRBD2. Looked up from germline, CDR1 is ENHRY and CDR2 is SYGVKD. The CDR3 length is 16 residues. Trimming took 8 bases from V and 2 from J; bases not matched to a gene: 8. The CDR3 here is CAISFSGGTNTGELFF. The CDR3 DNA reads as TGTGCCATCTCGTTTAGCGGGGGGACCAACACCGGGGAGCTGTTTTTT.

Only a few counts were recorded for this clone. CDR3 coding DNA: TGTGCCAGCAGCTTTCGGTCGGGGGGTGAAAAACTGTTTTTT. Its translation is CASSFRSGGEKLFF. The chain recombines TRBV7-6 with TRBJ1-4, with a tentative D call TRBD1 (5 bases). Germline V lookup: CDR1 SGHVS, CDR2 FNYEAQ. V gave up 3 bases and J gave up 7 bases, with 12 bases separating them. CDR3 size: 14 residues.

A few counts support this clone. The rearrangement uses TRBV7-2 and TRBJ2-2, with 11 nucleotides matching TRBD2. Per germline, CDR1 SGHTA and CDR2 FQGNSA. V dropped 1 base and J dropped 5; count of bases not matched to a gene: 3. The CDR3 runs to 16 residues. The CDR3 DNA sequence: TGTGCCAGCAGCTTAGTTATAGCGGGAGGGACCGGGGAGCTGTTTTTT. Translated, it gives CASSLVIAGGTGELFF.

This clone has more than one count but fewer than ten. The chain combines TRBV9 with TRBJ1-5, with TRBD1 identical over 7 bases. V lost 0 bases, J lost 7 bases, and 4 bases stayed unmatched. Germline V gives CDR1 SGDLS, CDR2 YYNGEE. This CDR3 spans 14 amino acids. DNA for the CDR3: TGTGCCAGCAGCGTAGACCTACAGGGGCAGCCCCAGCATTTT. It translates to CASSVDLQGQPQHF.

The chain is built from TRBV6-5 and TRBJ2-5; D may be TRBD1 or TRBD2 (5 bases each). V was trimmed by 5 bases and J by 13 bases, leaving 17 bases between them. The length of the CDR3 is 12 residues. Per the germline V gene, CDR1 is MNHEY and CDR2 is SVGAGI. This CDR3 reads CASSAGTRRRYF. Written as DNA, the CDR3 is TGTGCCAGCAGTGCAGGGACCCGTCGGCGGTACTTC.

The J gene is TRBJ2-2, the V gene TRBV5-4; no reliable D call. This CDR3 has 14 amino acids. Germline-derived CDR1 and CDR2 are SGHNT and YYREEE (reference sequence). Trimming took 3 bases from V and 0 from J, leaving 6 bases between them. The CDR3 reads CASSYTPNTGELFF. CDR3 coding DNA: TGTGCCAGCAGCTATACACCGAACACCGGGGAGCTGTTTTTT. The full variable domain, rest sourced from reference TRBV5-4 and TRBJ2-2, is ETGVTQSPTHLIKTRGQQVTLRCSSQSGHNTVSWYQQALGQGPQFIFQYYREEENGRGNFPPRFSGLQFPNYSSELNVNALELDDSALYLCASSYTPNTGELFFGEGSRLTVL.

The chain has TRBV28 and TRBJ2-7, with a weak D call TRBD1 (5 bases). The germline V gene has CDR1 MDHEN and CDR2 SYDVKM. Trimming stripped 7 bases from V and 5 bases from J, with 12 bases between. This CDR3 is built from 12 residues. The CDR3 is CASTLQGHEQYF. The DNA for the CDR3 is TGTGCCAGCACCTTGCAGGGCCACGAGCAGTACTTC.

This clone was observed a few times. The genes are TRBV28 and TRBJ2-7, with a weak D call TRBD2 (6 bases). V dropped 5 bases and J dropped 3 bases, with 14 bases sitting between them. CDR3 length: 14 residues. Germline CDR1 and CDR2: MDHEN and SYDVKM. The CDR3 loop reads CASSEGLEVYEQYF. CDR3 sequence (DNA): TGTGCCAGCAGTGAGGGACTGGAGGTCTACGAGCAGTACTTC.

This chain links TRBV6-1 with TRBJ1-1; 9 bases match TRBD1. The CDR3 length is 12 residues. The V segment lost 6 bases and the J segment 7 bases; nucleotides outside the gene matches: 3. CDR1 and CDR2 (germline): MNHNS, SASEGT. In DNA, the CDR3 is TGTGCCAGCAGGAGGACAGGGGTTGAAGCTTTCTTT. Protein product: CASRRTGVEAFF.

J is TRBJ1-5 and V is TRBV5-5; D is undetermined. CDR1 and CDR2 from the germline V gene are SGHKS and YYEKEE (reference sequence). V lost 3 bases to trimming and J lost 3 bases, with 13 bases between them. The CDR3 covers 15 residues. CDR3 loop: CASSSGSAYNQPQHF. The CDR3 DNA reads as TGTGCCAGCAGCTCTGGCAGTGCCTACAATCAGCCCCAGCATTTT.

V usage is TRBV7-8 and J usage is TRBJ2-3; D possibly corresponds to TRBD2 (6 bases). CDR1 is SGHVS and CDR2 is FQNEAQ in the germline V gene. CDR3 length: 14 amino acids. V shed 3 bases and J shed 4 bases, with 11 bases lying between them. The CDR3, as DNA: TGTGCCAGCAGCTTTAGCGGAGCCCCAGATACGCAGTATTTT. Encoded protein: CASSFSGAPDTQYF.

About this clone: This sample also contains other DNA sequences that code for the same CDR3. This sequence joins TRBV7-9 and TRBJ1-5; tentatively, D is TRBD1 (5 bases). Germline V gene lookup returns CDR1 SEHNR and CDR2 FQNEAQ (reference sequence). The CDR3 totals 13 residues. Trimming shortened V by 2 bases and J by 4 bases, and 6 bases separated the two germline ends. The CDR3 DNA follows: TGTGCCAGCAGCTTACAGGGTAATCAGCCCCAGCATTTT. Translated: CASSLQGNQPQHF.

The chain employs TRBV6-5 and TRBJ1-2; TRBD1 matches at 7 bases. Germline loops: CDR1 MNHEY, CDR2 SVGAGI. The CDR3 contains 15 residues. J gave up 6 bases and V 0 bases, and 7 bases lay outside the gene matches. In nucleotides, the CDR3 is TGTGCCAGCAGTTACTCGGTACAGGGGTGGGATGGCTACACCTTC. Amino acids: CASSYSVQGWDGYTF.

The chain has TRBV2 and TRBJ1-2, with TRBD1 matching over 7 bases. The germline V gene has CDR1 SNHLY and CDR2 FYNNEI. This CDR3 is built from 12 residues. V shed 9 bases, J shed 8 bases, and the junction held 9 bases outside the gene matches. The CDR3: CASREGARGYTF. CDR3 in DNA: TGTGCCAGTAGAGAGGGGGCACGAGGCTACACCTTC.

The genes are TRBV7-9 and TRBJ2-2; D is undetermined. The CDR3 length is 14 residues. Per the germline V gene, CDR1 is SEHNR and CDR2 is FQNEAQ (reference sequence). V was shortened by 1 base and J by 1 base, with 4 bases between the two germline ends. CDR3 in amino acids: CASSLGGNTGELFF. In DNA, the CDR3 is TGTGCCAGCAGCTTAGGGGGGAACACCGGGGAGCTGTTTTTT.

The chain is built from TRBV27 and TRBJ1-5; D is perhaps TRBD1 (5 bases). Trimming removed 5 bases from V and 1 base from J, with 15 bases in between. Germline V gene data show CDR1 as MNHEY and CDR2 as SMNVEV (reference sequence). The CDR3 totals 16 residues. CDR3 sequence reads: CASSTQGSGSNQPQHF. CDR3 nucleotides: TGTGCCAGCAGTACCCAGGGTTCAGGCAGCAATCAGCCCCAGCATTTT.

The chain combines TRBV4-1 with TRBJ2-7; TRBD1 might be the D (6 bases). Germline loops: CDR1 MGHRA, CDR2 YSYEKL. There are 16 residues in the CDR3. V lost 3 bases and J 0 bases, leaving 15 bases between the germline ends. The CDR3 sequence is CASSQDRNRVSYEQYF. The DNA of the CDR3 is TGCGCCAGCAGCCAGGATCGTAACAGGGTCTCCTACGAGCAGTACTTC.

The V and J genes are TRBV5-6 and TRBJ2-7, with TRBD1 matching over 9 bases. Germline CDR1 SGHDT, CDR2 YYEEEE. The V and J ends lost 1 base and 1 base, in that order; junction bases with no gene match: 9. This CDR3 is built from 17 residues. CDR3 amino acids: CASSLTGTGMGSYEQYF. DNA of the CDR3: TGTGCCAGCAGCTTGACCGGGACAGGGATGGGATCCTACGAGCAGTACTTC. The full variable domain, completed using reference TRBV5-6 and TRBJ2-7, is DAGVTQSPTHLIKTRGQQVTLRCSPKSGHDTVSWYQQALGQGPQFIFQYYEEEERQRGNFPDRFSGHQFPNYSSELNVNALLLGDSALYLCASSLTGTGMGSYEQYFGPGTRLTVT.

The rearrangement links TRBV7-2 to TRBJ1-3, with D maybe TRBD1 (5 bases). This CDR3 spans 17 amino acids. CDR1 and CDR2 (germline): SGHTA, FQGNSA. The V and J ends lost 5 bases and 4 bases respectively, with 21 bases between them. This CDR3 reads CASSRRVGDRRGNTIYF. CDR3 DNA sequence: TGTGCCAGCAGCCGGAGGGTAGGAGACAGAAGGGGAAACACCATATATTTT. Full variable domain (rest looked up from reference TRBV7-2 and TRBJ1-3): GAGVSQSPSNKVTEKGKDVELRCDPISGHTALYWYRQSLGQGLEFLIYFQGNSAPDKSGLPSDRFSAERTGGSVSTLTIQRTQQEDSAVYLCASSRRVGDRRGNTIYFGEGSWLTVV.